This T cell receptor beta chain originates from a study of cytomegalovirus exposure and HLA in healthy donors (dated by TCRdb to 2015 to 2018). With respect to the entire study: In an earlier analysis of roughly 590 of the donors, 276 Gb of sequence data and 120 million or so unique TCR beta sequences from 150 million to 200 million T cells were reported. Typing coverage varied by locus: about 620-630 donors for A, B, C, DRB1 and DQB1; approximately 500 for DQA1; approximately 570 for DPA1; under 490 for DPB1. HLA typing included class I and class II loci at four-digit resolution. An earlier analysis of some 500 of the donors applied high-throughput TCR beta sequencing to assess whether each TCR beta V gene segment acted as functional or pseudogenic. Of the 300 to 450 genotyped donors, about 80% fell in the genetic ancestry cluster associated with self-reported Caucasian donors. Across approximately 400 genotyped donors of the cohort, an average of roughly 250,000 unique TCR beta nucleotide sequences per donor were sequenced, and around 19% of those sequences were non-productive. To study patterns of TCR occurrence, a later analysis re-analyzed previously published TCR beta repertoires from several hundred donors and added high-resolution HLA genotyping. A separate validation cohort of some 130 different subjects was used in addition to the approximately 700-subject first cohort. The study combined high-throughput TCR immunosequencing, statistical association of individual TCRs with disease status, and machine learning to predict cytomegalovirus infection status. An early release covering 550 to 650 HLA-typed donors comprised about 300 gigabases of sequencing data and around 85 million unique TCR sequences. The study aimed to test whether cataloging public T cell receptors could reveal signatures of past pathogen exposure. A later genetic analysis used genome-wide SNP genotypes for about three fifths of the 666 donors, treating that subset as a discovery cohort. Every repertoire in the discovery cohort had been generated on one and the same sequencing platform. Using immunosequencing, the study profiled T cell repertoires from approximately 700 subjects and related those repertoires to cytomegalovirus serostatus. The later analysis used no new phenotypic data to find candidate immune exposures, relying instead on TCR beta sequences and their occurrence across donors. Donor age, sex, ethnicity and CMV serostatus were compiled together with the repertoire data. Five DR-DQ haplotypes were treated as single units for association and clustering because of strong linkage in the cohort. Findings and caveats that apply to the study as a whole: Most CMV-associated TCR beta chains appeared to be HLA-restricted in a later analysis, and the HLA associations seemed to be driven largely by CMV exposure. According to the authors, the approach could potentially be generalized to other disease states and immunological phenotypes. Because counts were too low, more than 15 rarely observed V segments, including chromosome 9 orphons, were left out of the earlier analysis of 500 to 650 of the donors. Correlated functional status among segregating V segments might be attributable to linkage disequilibrium, but an unknown experimental factor could not be ruled out. At a false discovery rate of 0.05, a later analysis linked 16,951 TCR beta sequences to specific HLA alleles. In both the original and validation cohorts, the classifier was reported to diagnose cytomegalovirus status with high specificity and sensitivity. Strong co-occurrence of HLA alleles, especially DR and DQ, made assigning TCR associations to individual alleles difficult. HLA typing was unavailable for some donors at each locus, so association tests used only the typed subset. This cohort had only TCR beta chains sequenced, and the lack of alpha or paired-chain data limited which features could be detected. Three of the identified cytomegalovirus-associated TCR beta chains were confirmed in vitro to be specific for cytomegalovirus antigens. Some IMGT-functional V segments, including TRBV6-2 and TRBV6-3, could not be distinguished by the 87-base-pair reads and were therefore excluded. A later genetic analysis reported fewer N-insertions in productive TCRs among donors in an Asian-associated ancestry cluster than the approximately 670-donor mean. The sequencing pipeline was judged likely to have produced a cluster of highly shared sequence variants as a technical artifact. Immune exposure information for the cohort was limited to CMV serostatus. In an earlier analysis of fewer than 700 of the donors, most TCR beta V segments appeared in productive rearrangements about 90% or about 30% of the time, broadly matching IMGT annotations. Across donors, most TCR sequences were observed very rarely, whereas some public TCRs were present in many individuals. A further reported finding was that TCR beta sequences accurately predicted the HLA-A and HLA-B alleles for most subjects in the first cohort. In a later analysis, HLA-associated TCR beta chains were found to be more clonally expanded and to have lower generation probabilities than equally common non-associated chains. A later analysis found that TCR association rates varied across HLA loci, with DRB1 alleles showing the most associated TCRs and HLA-C alleles the fewest. In a later analysis, several top co-occurrence clusters were reported to appear linked to parvovirus B19, influenza, CMV and Epstein-Barr virus. The study listed 164 TCR beta chains as associated with cytomegalovirus. A later genetic analysis associated a missense DCLRE1C variant with V-gene and J-gene trimming of TCR beta chains, and an independent cohort replicated the association. Roughly uniform sequencing depth across donors was assumed in presence/absence analyses, although this assumption may not hold.

Regarding this clone: The clone's antigen remains unknown. It has no much larger one-base neighbor in the sample; base qualities were not kept.

The cohort comprised under 700 healthy bone marrow donors. At the time of sampling, every cohort member was nominally healthy, though immune exposures that went unrecorded were likely present. The donor was CMV seropositive and was included in the group of approximately 310 seropositive cohort members. A peripheral blood sample was provided by each donor, and peripheral blood mononuclear cells were used for TCR beta sequencing. The Qiagen DNeasy Blood Extraction Kit was used to extract genomic DNA from the blood cell samples. Sequences SGHTA (CDR1) and FQGTGA (CDR2) are obtained from the germline V gene. Spanning cysteine to phenylalanine, the CDR3 consists of 15 amino acids. The retained sequence is limited to the CDR3, 45 bases, with the frame set at the first base. Here V drops 5 bases and J drops 1 base, and the junction holds 5 bases not matched to any gene. The library was produced with the immunoSEQ multiplex PCR assay. For the multiplex PCR, a mixture combining 60 forward primers for TCR Vbeta segments and 13 reverse primers for TCR Jbeta segments was used. A multiplex PCR assay on genomic DNA amplified the CDR3 region of rearranged TCR beta genes. On the Illumina HiSeq System, the amplified TCR beta libraries were sequenced as 87-base-pair reads. The authors' analysis ran thus. A later analysis counted about 76 million unique TCR beta chains across the 550 to 800 repertoires, and 9.5 million to 11 million of these chains were shared by at least two donors. Raw reads were error-corrected and collapsed into unique sequences with a nearest-neighbor algorithm that merged closely related sequences to remove PCR and sequencing errors. To assign V, D and J gene segments, CDR3 sequences were aligned to IMGT reference sequences. Each retained sequence needed at least a six-nucleotide match to both a V gene segment and a J gene segment. Rearrangements were classified as productive when the CDR3 lacked stop codons and remained in frame with V and J, and all other rearrangements were classified as non-productive. Following IMGT convention, CDR3 was defined as the stretch from the second conserved V-encoded cysteine to the conserved J-encoded phenylalanine. Sequences without an unambiguous match to a single V gene segment were excluded from the earlier analysis of almost 600 of the donors. An earlier analysis of under 750 of the donors called V segments functional above 56.7% productive rearrangements and segregating when the between-donor standard deviation exceeded 5%. A statistical classification framework was developed to diagnose cytomegalovirus status using the catalog of TCR beta chain sequences. In a later analysis, V and J genes were assigned by comparing TCR nucleotide sequences against IMGT/GENE-DB human TR gene sequences. The TCRdist pipeline was used in a later analysis to assign CDR3 sequences and most-parsimonious VDJ recombination scenarios. In a later analysis, every TCR beta chain was defined by the combination of its CDR3 amino acid sequence and its V-gene family, and reads without a unique V-gene family were dropped. As a way to deal with suspected cross-contamination and a sequencing artifact, a later analysis dropped 640 or so nucleotide sequences that were highly shared and had low generation probability. In a later analysis, a clonal expansion index for each public chain was calculated from normalized within-repertoire ranks of inferred template counts. In a later analysis, generation probabilities were computed using a VDJ recombination model fitted to out-of-frame rearrangements, and the results were checked against IGoR. In a later analysis, TCR-TCR, TCR-HLA and TCR-CMV co-occurrence was scored with hypergeometric tests, and a repertoire-size bias correction was applied to TCR pairs. To estimate false discovery rates, a later analysis permuted the HLA or CMV assignments 20 times. In a later analysis, co-occurring TCRs were grouped with DBSCAN, and TCRdist sequence similarity was added when clustering was performed within HLA-allele-positive subsets. For co-occurrence clustering, repertoires with fewer than 30,000 or more than 120,000 public chains were excluded, along with about five repertoires with anomalous nucleotide sharing. TCRdb limited this immuneACCESS table to in-frame rearrangements with V and J called. A share of clones is missing; checked studies link under half to unresolved V genes, and the rest is unexplained. V and J calls and clone size are copied from that table; D and trimming were computed from the DNA. This sample is represented by some 110,000 clones; over 60% of them were singletons. The ten biggest clones cover about 2.7% of the sample.

The source is a young woman in good health and CMV-seropositive. The rearranged chain carries TRBV7-3 and TRBJ2-5; 9 central nucleotides agree with TRBD2. Source material: PBMCs. The nucleotide sequence reads as follows: TGTGCCAGCAGCGCTGGGGGACTAGCCCAAGAGACCCAGTACTTC. This encodes CASSAGGLAQETQYF.